Detailed here is one T cell receptor (beta chain). The antigen remains unidentified. The sample originates from a study of quantifying T cell responses using KT2 cells. Whole-study context: Reverse transcription used primers in the TCR alpha and beta constant regions. Findings of the study overall: Input KT2 cell number predicted KT2 alpha and beta sequence counts linearly over several orders of magnitude.

The length of the CDR3 is 13 residues. The J segment lost 12 bases and the V segment lost 7 bases, leaving 9 bases of the junction unmatched. Germline assignment: CDR1 SNHLY and CDR2 FYNNEI. Known numbers of the T cell clone KT2 were added to PBMC. An oligo carrying a UMI was ligated to the cDNA 3' end. An equimolar mix of RC1.1 and RC1.2 primed the beta chain across TRBC1 and TRBC2. TCR alpha and beta chains were handled separately starting at the second PCR. TCRdb re-called the UMI-ligation and nested PCR reads through MiXCR, storing one row per CDR3 protein. The sample records around 56,000 distinct CDR3 sequences, 9% to 15% being singletons.

This clonotype was sampled from a human donor. The sequenced sample consisted of PBMCs spiked with cells of the T cell clone KT2. The chain uses TRBV2 and TRBJ1-6; 7 nucleotides line up with TRBD1. CDR3 protein: CASNKGGAGPLHF. The CDR3 nucleotides are TGTGCCAGCAATAAAGGGGGCGCGGGACCCCTCCACTTT.